Sequencing of this TCR beta chain was carried out in a study of blood T cell repertoires in COVID-19. A note on this clone: Within the sample, other DNA sequences also encode this same CDR3.

Clones were read by immunoSEQ multiplex PCR, and TCRdb kept only the in-frame ones, dropping some. The sample carries a few hundred thousand clones, 75% to 90% recorded once. CDR3 length equals 13 residues. Germline CDR1 and CDR2: LNHDA and SQIVND (reference sequence). The ends were cut back, 3 bases at V and 8 bases at J, with 10 bases in the middle. The material sequenced was peripheral blood. The chain uses TRBV19 and TRBJ1-4; D may be TRBD1 (5 bases). The receptor was derived from a woman under 30 with acute or convalescent COVID-19. The CDR3, as DNA: TGTGCCAGTAGTATCACAGGCGGAGAAAAACTGTTTTTT. It codes for CASSITGGEKLFF.